This T cell receptor beta chain was sequenced during a study of radiotherapy plus CTLA-4 blockade in lung cancer. Across the whole study: Overall, 18% of patients showed an objective response, while 31% attained disease control.

The CDR3 consists of 15 residues. V was shortened by 3 bases and J by 1 base, with 12 bases between the two germline ends. Germline V gives CDR1 SGHTA, CDR2 FQGNSA. Sequencing was performed with immunoSEQ multiplex PCR; in TCRdb, only in-frame clones are kept and a portion is missing. Among over 85,000 clones listed, about four fifths were seen once. Those patients who had chemo-refractory metastatic non-small-cell lung cancer were given focal radiation along with CTLA-4 blockade through ipilimumab. The chain joins TRBV7-2 to TRBJ2-5; D is ambiguous. This receptor was identified in a human donor with non-small cell lung cancer that progressed on radiotherapy plus ipilimumab. The source material was peripheral blood, sampled from a patient treated with radiotherapy plus ipilimumab. The DNA of the CDR3 is TGTGCCAGCAGCTTTGAGACGGGTCCCCAAGAGACCCAGTACTTC. It is translated as CASSFETGPQETQYF.